Below are 12 T cell receptor beta chains sequenced from a single sample in a study of cytomegalovirus exposure and HLA in healthy donors. The PCR used 60 Vbeta and 13 Jbeta primers. The repertoire was sequenced with immunoSEQ multiplex PCR; TCRdb's copy has only in-frame clones and lacks some. The sample lists 200,000 to 300,000 clones, 84% seen once, with 2% to 2.5% in the top ten. Sequenced material: PBMCs. The receptor source for this set is a woman aged 40 to 50 in good health and CMV-seropositive.

The chain has TRBV9 and TRBJ1-2, with D possibly being TRBD1 (6 bases). Trimming shortened V by 2 bases and J by 0 bases, and 11 bases separated the two germline ends. The CDR3 contains 15 residues. CDR1 is SGDLS and CDR2 is YYNGEE in the germline V gene. CDR3 region: CASSVDSFPNYGYTF. The CDR3 bases are TGTGCCAGCAGCGTGGACAGCTTTCCTAACTATGGCTACACCTTC.

This chain uses TRBV2 with TRBJ1-5; D may be TRBD1 (6 bases). CDR1 and CDR2 from the germline V gene are SNHLY and FYNNEI. The V end lost 6 bases, the J end lost 1 base, and 16 bases lay between the germline ends. The CDR3 sequence is 16 residues long. CDR3 sequence: CASSISHRVSNQPQHF. Here the CDR3 DNA reads TGTGCCAGCAGCATAAGTCACAGGGTAAGCAATCAGCCCCAGCATTTT.

The CDR3 loop reads CASSPSSRLEAFF. The CDR3 coding sequence is TGTGCCAGCAGTCCCAGCAGCCGACTTGAAGCTTTCTTT. The chain has TRBV6-6 and TRBJ1-1; D gene unclear. V shed 5 bases and J shed 7 bases, with 14 bases lying between them. Germline CDR1 and CDR2: MNHNY and SVGAGI (reference sequence). The CDR3 has 13 amino acids.

The chain recombines TRBV12-5 with TRBJ1-2; 7 nucleotides match TRBD1. Germline CDR1 reads LGHNT; CDR2 reads FRNRAP. V shed 0 bases and J 1 base; nucleotides not matched to a gene: 2. The CDR3 length is 15 residues. The CDR3 nucleotides are TGTGCTAGTGGTTTGGTGGGACAGTTTAACTATGGCTACACCTTC. It translates to CASGLVGQFNYGYTF.

A few counts support this clone. This chain connects TRBV27 to TRBJ2-1, with D possibly TRBD2 on 6 matching bases. Germline V lookup: CDR1 MNHEY, CDR2 SMNVEV (reference sequence). V shed 3 bases and J shed 0 bases, with 15 bases lying between them. The CDR3 totals 17 residues. The CDR3 bases are TGTGCCAGCAGTTTGGCGTTCGGGAGAAACTCCTACAATGAGCAGTTCTTC. Amino acid sequence: CASSLAFGRNSYNEQFF.

The genes are TRBV9 and TRBJ2-5; maybe TRBD2 (5 bases). The V end lost 7 bases, the J end lost 5 bases, and 6 bases lay between the germline ends. Germline lookup yields CDR1 SGDLS and CDR2 YYNGEE. The CDR3 loop spans 10 amino acids. The CDR3 is CASGEETQYF. CDR3 nucleotide sequence: TGTGCCAGCGGGGAGGAGACCCAGTACTTC.

This sequence joins TRBV5-1 and TRBJ1-1; D is perhaps TRBD1 (6 bases). The CDR3 runs 15 residues. Per the germline V gene, CDR1 is SGHRS and CDR2 is YFSETQ. Trimming removed 6 bases from V and 0 bases from J, with 15 bases in between. This CDR3 is CASTRAGALNTEAFF. The CDR3 DNA sequence: TGCGCCAGCACTAGGGCAGGGGCTTTGAACACTGAAGCTTTCTTT.

The gene calls are TRBV6-1 and TRBJ1-2; D is possibly TRBD1 (6 bases). CDR1 MNHNS and CDR2 SASEGT come from the germline V gene. This CDR3 is built from 18 residues. V dropped 0 bases and J dropped 5 bases, with 22 bases sitting between them. The CDR3, as DNA: TGTGCCAGCAGTGAAGCGCTTCTGGGGGCAGTTAACATTTATGGCTACACCTTC. Translated: CASSEALLGAVNIYGYTF.

The chain is built from TRBV5-1 and TRBJ2-2; 8 nucleotides match TRBD1. Germline values: CDR1 SGHRS, CDR2 YFSETQ. This CDR3 is built from 16 residues. V lost 0 bases, J lost 4 bases, and 5 bases stayed unmatched. CDR3 nucleotide sequence: TGCGCCAGCAGCTTGGTTACAGGGGGTTCCACCGGGGAGCTGTTTTTT. Protein product: CASSLVTGGSTGELFF.

This clone was seen a handful of times. This specimen includes other DNA sequences encoding the same CDR3. The chain couples TRBV7-2 to TRBJ2-7; D remains ambiguous. CDR1 and CDR2 from the germline V gene are SGHTA and FQGNSA. The CDR3 has 14 residues. V lost 1 base, J lost 3 bases, and 10 bases lay in between. CDR3 protein: CASSLGLASYEQYF. CDR3 nucleotide sequence: TGTGCCAGCAGCTTAGGGCTCGCAAGCTACGAGCAGTACTTC.

V usage is TRBV4-2 and J usage is TRBJ1-2; D gene ambiguous. The V gene lost 0 bases and the J gene lost 4 bases, with 9 bases spanning the gap. Germline V gene sequence: CDR1 LGHNA, CDR2 YNFKEQ. This CDR3 has 14 residues. CDR3 residues: CASSQEPGPYGYTF. CDR3 DNA: TGTGCCAGCAGCCAAGAACCTGGCCCCTATGGCTACACCTTC.

The chain recombines TRBV2 with TRBJ1-5; 7 positions agree with TRBD1. The J segment lost 0 bases and the V segment lost 7 bases, leaving 12 bases of the junction unmatched. Germline V lookup: CDR1 SNHLY, CDR2 FYNNEI. CDR3 size: 17 residues. CDR3 residues: CASTLVGQFFSNQPQHF. The CDR3 nucleotides are TGTGCCAGCACCCTCGTGGGACAGTTCTTTAGCAATCAGCCCCAGCATTTT. Supplemented by reference TRBV2 and TRBJ1-5, the full variable domain reads EPEVTQTPSHQVTQMGQEVILRCVPISNHLYFYWYRQILGQKVEFLVSFYNNEISEKSEIFDDQFSVERPDGSNFTLKIRSTKLEDSAMYFCASTLVGQFFSNQPQHFGDGTRLSIL.